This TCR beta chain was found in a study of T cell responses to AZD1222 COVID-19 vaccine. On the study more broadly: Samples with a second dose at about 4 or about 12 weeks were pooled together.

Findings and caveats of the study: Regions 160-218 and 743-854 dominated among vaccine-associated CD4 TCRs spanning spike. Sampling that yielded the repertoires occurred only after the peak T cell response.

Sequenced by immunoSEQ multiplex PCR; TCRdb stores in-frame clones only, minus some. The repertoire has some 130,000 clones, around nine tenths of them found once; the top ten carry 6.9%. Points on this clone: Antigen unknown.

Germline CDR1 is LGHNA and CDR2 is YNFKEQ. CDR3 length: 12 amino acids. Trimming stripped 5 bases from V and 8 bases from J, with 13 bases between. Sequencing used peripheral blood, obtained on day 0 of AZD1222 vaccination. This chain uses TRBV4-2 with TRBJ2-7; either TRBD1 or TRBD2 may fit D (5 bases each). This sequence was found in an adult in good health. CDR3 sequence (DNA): TGTGCCAGCAGCAGGGACGGTGAGAAGCAGTACTTC. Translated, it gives CASSRDGEKQYF.